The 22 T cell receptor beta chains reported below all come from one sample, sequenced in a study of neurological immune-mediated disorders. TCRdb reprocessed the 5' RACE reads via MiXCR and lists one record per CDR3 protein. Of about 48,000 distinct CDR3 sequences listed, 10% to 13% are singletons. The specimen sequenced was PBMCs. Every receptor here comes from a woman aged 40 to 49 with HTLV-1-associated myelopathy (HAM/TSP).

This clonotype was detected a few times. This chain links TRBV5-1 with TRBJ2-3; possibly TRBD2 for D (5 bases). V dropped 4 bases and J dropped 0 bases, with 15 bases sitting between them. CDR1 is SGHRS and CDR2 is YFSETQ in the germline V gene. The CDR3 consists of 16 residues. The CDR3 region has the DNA TGCGCCAGCAGCGATACGAAGAGGGCTAGCACAGATACGCAGTATTTT. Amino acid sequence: CASSDTKRASTDTQYF.

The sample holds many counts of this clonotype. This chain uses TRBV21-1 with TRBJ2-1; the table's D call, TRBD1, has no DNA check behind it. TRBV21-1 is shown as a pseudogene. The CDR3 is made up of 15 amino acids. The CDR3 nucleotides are TGTGCCAGCAGCAAAAGGGCAGGGTCTTACAATGAGCAGTTCTTC. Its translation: CASSKRAGSYNEQFF.

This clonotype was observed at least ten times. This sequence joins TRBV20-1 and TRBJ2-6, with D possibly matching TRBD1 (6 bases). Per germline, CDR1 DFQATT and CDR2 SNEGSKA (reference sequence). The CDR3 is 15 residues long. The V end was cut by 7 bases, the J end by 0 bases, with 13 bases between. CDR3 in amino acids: CSVRGPFSGANVLTF. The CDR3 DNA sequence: TGCAGTGTCAGGGGACCTTTCTCTGGGGCCAACGTCCTGACTTTC.

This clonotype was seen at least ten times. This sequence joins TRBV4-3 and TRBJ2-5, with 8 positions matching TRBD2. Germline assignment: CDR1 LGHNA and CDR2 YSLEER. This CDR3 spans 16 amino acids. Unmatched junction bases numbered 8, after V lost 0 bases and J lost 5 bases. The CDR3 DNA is TGCGCCAGCAGCCAAGATGGCGGGGGGACCAGGGAGACCCAGTACTTC. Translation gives CASSQDGGGTRETQYF.

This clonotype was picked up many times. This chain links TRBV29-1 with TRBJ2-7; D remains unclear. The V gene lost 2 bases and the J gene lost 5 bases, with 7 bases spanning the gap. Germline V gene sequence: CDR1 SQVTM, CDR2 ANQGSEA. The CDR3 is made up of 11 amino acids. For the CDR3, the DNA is TGCAGCGTTGAAACTACTGACGAGCAGTACTTC. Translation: CSVETTDEQYF.

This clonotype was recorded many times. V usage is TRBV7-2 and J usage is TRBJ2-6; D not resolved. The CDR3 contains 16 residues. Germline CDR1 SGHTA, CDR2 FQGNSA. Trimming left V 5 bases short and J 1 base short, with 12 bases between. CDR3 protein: CASSTRTGSGANVLTF. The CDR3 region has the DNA TGTGCCAGCAGCACAAGAACGGGTTCTGGGGCCAACGTCCTGACTTTC.

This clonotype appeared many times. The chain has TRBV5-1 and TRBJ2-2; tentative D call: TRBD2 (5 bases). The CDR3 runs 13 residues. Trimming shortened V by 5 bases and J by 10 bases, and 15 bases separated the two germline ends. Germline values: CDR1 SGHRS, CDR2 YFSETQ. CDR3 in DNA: TGCGCCAGCAGTTTGAGAGTAGGACTGGAGCTGTTTTTT. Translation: CASSLRVGLELFF.

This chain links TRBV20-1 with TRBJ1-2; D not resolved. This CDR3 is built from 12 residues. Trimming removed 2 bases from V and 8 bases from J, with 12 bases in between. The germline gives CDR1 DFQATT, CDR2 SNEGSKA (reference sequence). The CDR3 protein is CSARHASGGYTF. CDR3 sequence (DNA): TGCAGTGCTAGACACGCATCGGGGGGCTACACCTTC.

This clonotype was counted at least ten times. The CDR3 reads CASSQDRAGGGGYTF. CDR3 nucleotides: TGCGCCAGCAGCCAAGATCGGGCAGGGGGCGGTGGCTACACCTTC. The chain employs TRBV4-1 and TRBJ1-2; 8 positions match TRBD1. Germline CDR1 reads MGHRA; CDR2 reads YSYEKL. CDR3 size: 15 residues. Trimming removed 0 bases from V and 7 bases from J; junction bases left unmatched: 7.

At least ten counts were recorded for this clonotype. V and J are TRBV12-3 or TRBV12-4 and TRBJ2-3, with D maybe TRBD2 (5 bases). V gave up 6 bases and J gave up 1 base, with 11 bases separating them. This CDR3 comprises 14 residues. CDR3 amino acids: CASRGNSGTDTQYF. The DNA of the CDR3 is TGTGCCAGCAGGGGAAATAGCGGCACAGATACGCAGTATTTT.

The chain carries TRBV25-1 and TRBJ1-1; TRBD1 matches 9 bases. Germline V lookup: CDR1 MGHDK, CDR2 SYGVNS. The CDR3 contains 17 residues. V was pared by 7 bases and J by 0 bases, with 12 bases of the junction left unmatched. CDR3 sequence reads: CASKALRDRAMNTEAFF. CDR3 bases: TGTGCCAGCAAAGCACTCCGGGACAGGGCAATGAACACTGAAGCTTTCTTT. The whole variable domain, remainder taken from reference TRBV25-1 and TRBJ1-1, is EADIYQTPRYLVIGTGKKITLECSQTMGHDKMYWYQQDPGMELHLIHYSYGVNSTEKGDLSSESTVSRIRTEHFPLTLESARPSHTSQYLCASKALRDRAMNTEAFFGQGTRLTVV.

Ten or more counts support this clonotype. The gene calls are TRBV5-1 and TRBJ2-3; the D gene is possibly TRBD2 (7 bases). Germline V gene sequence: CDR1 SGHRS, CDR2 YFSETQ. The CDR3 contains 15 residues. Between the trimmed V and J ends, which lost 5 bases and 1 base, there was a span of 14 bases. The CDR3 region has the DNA TGCGCCAGCAGGCCCGGGGGGCCTCGCACAGATACGCAGTATTTT. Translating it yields CASRPGGPRTDTQYF.

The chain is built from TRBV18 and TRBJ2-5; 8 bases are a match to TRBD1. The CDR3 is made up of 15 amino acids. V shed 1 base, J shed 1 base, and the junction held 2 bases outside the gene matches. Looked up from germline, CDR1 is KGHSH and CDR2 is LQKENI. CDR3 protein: CASSPLDRGQETQYF. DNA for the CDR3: TGTGCCAGCTCACCACTTGACAGGGGCCAAGAGACCCAGTACTTC.

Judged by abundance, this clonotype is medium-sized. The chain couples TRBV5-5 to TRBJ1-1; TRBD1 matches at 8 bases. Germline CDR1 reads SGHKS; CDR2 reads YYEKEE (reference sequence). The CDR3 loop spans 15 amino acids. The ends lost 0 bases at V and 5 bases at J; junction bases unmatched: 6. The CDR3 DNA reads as TGTGCCAGCAGCTTGGACTGGACAGGGAGGACTGAAGCTTTCTTT. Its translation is CASSLDWTGRTEAFF. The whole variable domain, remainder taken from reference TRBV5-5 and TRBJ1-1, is DAGVTQSPTHLIKTRGQQVTLRCSPISGHKSVSWYQQVLGQGPQFIFQYYEKEERGRGNFPDRFSARQFPNYSSELNVNALLLGDSALYLCASSLDWTGRTEAFFGQGTRLTVV.

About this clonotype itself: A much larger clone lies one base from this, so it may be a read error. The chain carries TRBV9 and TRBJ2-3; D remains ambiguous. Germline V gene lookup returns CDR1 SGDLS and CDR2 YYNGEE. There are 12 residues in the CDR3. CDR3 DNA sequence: TGTGCCAACAGCGTACTCACAGATACGCAGTATTTT. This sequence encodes CANSVLTDTQYF.

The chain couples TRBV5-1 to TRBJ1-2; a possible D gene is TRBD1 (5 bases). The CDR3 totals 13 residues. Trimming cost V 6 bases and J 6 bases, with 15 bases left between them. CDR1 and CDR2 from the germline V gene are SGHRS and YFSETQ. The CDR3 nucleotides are TGCGCCAGCAACGAGGGGACGCGAAATGGCTACACCTTC. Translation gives CASNEGTRNGYTF.

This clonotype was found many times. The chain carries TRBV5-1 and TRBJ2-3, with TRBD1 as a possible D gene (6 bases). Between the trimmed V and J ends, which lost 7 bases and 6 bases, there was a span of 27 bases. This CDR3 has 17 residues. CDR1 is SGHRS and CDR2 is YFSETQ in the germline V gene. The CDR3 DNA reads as TGCGCCAGCGGACTCTACCGGGACACTCAGCGGTGGGATACGCAGTATTTT. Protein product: CASGLYRDTQRWDTQYF.

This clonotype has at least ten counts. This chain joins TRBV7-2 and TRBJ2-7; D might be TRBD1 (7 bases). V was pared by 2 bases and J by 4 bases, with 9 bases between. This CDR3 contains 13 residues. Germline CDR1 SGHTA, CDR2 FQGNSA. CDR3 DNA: TGTGCCAGCAGCTTACAGGGGGGATACGAGCAGTACTTC. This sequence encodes CASSLQGGYEQYF. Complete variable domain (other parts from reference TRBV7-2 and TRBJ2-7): GAGVSQSPSNKVTEKGKDVELRCDPISGHTALYWYRQSLGQGLEFLIYFQGNSAPDKSGLPSDRFSAERTGGSVSTLTIQRTQQEDSAVYLCASSLQGGYEQYFGPGTRLTVT.

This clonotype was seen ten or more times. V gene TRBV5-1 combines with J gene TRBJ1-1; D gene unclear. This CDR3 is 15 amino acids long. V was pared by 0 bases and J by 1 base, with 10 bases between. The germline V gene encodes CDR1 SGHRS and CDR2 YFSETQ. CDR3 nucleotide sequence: TGCGCCAGCAGCTTGGCGATAGGAGCGAACACTGAAGCTTTCTTT. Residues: CASSLAIGANTEAFF.

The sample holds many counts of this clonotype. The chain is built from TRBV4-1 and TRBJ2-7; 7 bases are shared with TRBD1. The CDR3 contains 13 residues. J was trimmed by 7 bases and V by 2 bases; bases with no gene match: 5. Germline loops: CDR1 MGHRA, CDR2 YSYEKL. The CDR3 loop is CASSQHSTGEQYF. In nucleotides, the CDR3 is TGCGCCAGCAGCCAACATTCGACAGGGGAGCAGTACTTC.

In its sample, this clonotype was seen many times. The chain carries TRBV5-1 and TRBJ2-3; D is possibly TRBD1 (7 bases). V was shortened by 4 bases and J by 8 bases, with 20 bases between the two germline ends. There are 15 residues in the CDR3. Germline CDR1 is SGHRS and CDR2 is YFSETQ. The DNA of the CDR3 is TGCGCCAGCAGCGCGGGGACAGCCCAAACCGGTACGCAGTATTTT. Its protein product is CASSAGTAQTGTQYF.

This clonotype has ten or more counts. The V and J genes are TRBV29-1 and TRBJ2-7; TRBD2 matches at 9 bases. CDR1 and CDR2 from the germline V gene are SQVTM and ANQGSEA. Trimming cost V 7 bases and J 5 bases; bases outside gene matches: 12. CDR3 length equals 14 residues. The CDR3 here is CSAQESSGIDEQYF. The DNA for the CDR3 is TGCAGCGCCCAGGAGTCTAGCGGGATCGACGAGCAGTACTTC.